The 15 T cell receptor beta chains in this list originate from one sample, sequenced in a study of T cell repertoires in cytomegalovirus infection. TCRdb itself ran the reads through MiXCR, one entry per CDR3 protein. This sample has more than 500,000 distinct CDR3 sequences, with about 15% found just once. Sequencing input: CD8+ T cells from PBMCs. The receptors shown here come from a human donor in good health (CMV status not recorded). Some clones in this sample may be carry-over from other donors' samples.

This clonotype has ten or more counts. The V and J genes are TRBV24-1 and TRBJ2-3; D may be TRBD2 (6 bases). The CDR3 sequence is 19 residues long. Trimming removed 0 bases at V and 1 base at J, with 19 bases between. Germline V gene sequence: CDR1 KGHDR, CDR2 SFDVKD. The CDR3 nucleotides read TGTGCCACCAGTGATTTGGAGGCGTTGCCGGGACTTCGCACAGATACGCAGTATTTT. Residues: CATSDLEALPGLRTDTQYF.

A few counts support this clonotype. V gene TRBV3-1 combines with J gene TRBJ2-1, with D maybe TRBD2 (5 bases). V lost 0 bases, J lost 4 bases, and 10 bases lay in between. The V gene's germline CDR1 is LGHDT and CDR2 YNNKEL (reference sequence). The CDR3 runs to 15 residues. The CDR3 loop is CASSQDRTPYNEQFF. The CDR3 region has the DNA TGTGCCAGCAGCCAAGATCGGACTCCGTACAATGAGCAGTTCTTC.

This sequence joins TRBV20-1 and TRBJ1-2, with a tentative D call TRBD1 (6 bases). Germline CDR1 and CDR2: DFQATT and SNEGSKA (reference sequence). Trimming pared 8 bases from V and 3 bases from J, leaving 19 bases between. This CDR3 is 14 amino acids long. In DNA form, the CDR3 reads TGCAGTTCCAGCAGGGTAGGGGGGGACTATGGCTACACCTTC. Amino acids: CSSSRVGGDYGYTF.

This clonotype was seen only once. Given a much more abundant clone one base away, this may be a read error. The rearrangement joins TRBV7-4 to TRBJ2-1; D unresolved. The V and J ends lost 5 bases and 0 bases respectively, with 23 bases between them. This CDR3 has 19 amino acids. Germline V gene sequence: CDR1 SGHVT, CDR2 SQSDAQ. This chain's CDR3 is CASSPLNPSQESSYNEQFF. The CDR3 DNA is TGTGCCAGCAGCCCCCTCAACCCGTCCCAGGAGAGCTCCTACAATGAGCAGTTCTTC.

The V gene is TRBV20-1, the J gene TRBJ2-7; the D call may be TRBD1 or TRBD2 (5 bases each). This CDR3 contains 12 residues. V gave up 2 bases and J gave up 7 bases, with 12 bases separating them. The germline gives CDR1 DFQATT, CDR2 SNEGSKA (reference sequence). In DNA form, the CDR3 reads TGCAGTGCTAGACTAGGGGAGTGGGAGCAGTACTTC. It encodes CSARLGEWEQYF.

The CDR3 here is CASSSGQPGYTF. The CDR3 DNA reads as TGTGCCAGCAGTTCCGGACAGCCTGGCTACACCTTC. The chain carries TRBV12-3 or TRBV12-4 and TRBJ1-2, with TRBD1 as a possible D gene (6 bases). Trimming shortened V by 4 bases and J by 7 bases, and 10 bases separated the two germline ends. The CDR3 covers 12 residues.

The chain joins TRBV5-3 to TRBJ2-2; D remains ambiguous. TRBV5-3 is designated an ORF whose function remains uncertain. CDR3 length: 14 amino acids. V gave up 2 bases and J gave up 6 bases, with 11 bases separating them. CDR3: CARSFCMAAGELFF. The CDR3 nucleotides read TGTGCCAGAAGCTTTTGCATGGCGGCCGGGGAGCTGTTTTTT.

This clonotype was counted many times. The chain joins TRBV28 to TRBJ1-1; no firm D call. The CDR3 length is 13 residues. V was clipped by 3 bases and J by 1 base, with 6 bases between them. Germline assignment: CDR1 MDHEN and CDR2 SYDVKM. The CDR3 loop reads CASSFGKNTEAFF. CDR3 DNA sequence: TGTGCCAGCAGTTTTGGGAAGAACACTGAAGCTTTCTTT.

The genes are TRBV6-2 or TRBV6-3 and TRBJ2-1, with 12 bases lining up with TRBD2. Trimming removed 1 base from V and 8 bases from J; junction bases left unmatched: 3. The germline V gene encodes CDR1 MNHEY and CDR2 SVGEGT. The CDR3 runs to 15 residues. The CDR3 loop is CASSYLGLAGHEQFF. Here the CDR3 DNA reads TGTGCCAGCAGTTACTTGGGACTAGCGGGCCATGAGCAGTTCTTC.

CDR3 bases: TGTGCCAGCAGCCCAGGGGAGGGGGTGTGGGCCCAGTACTTC. Its translation: CASSPGEGVWAQYF. The chain links TRBV6-5 to TRBJ2-5; tentatively, D is TRBD2 (7 bases). This CDR3 comprises 14 residues. CDR1 is MNHEY and CDR2 is SVGAGI in the germline V gene. The V gene lost 6 bases and the J gene lost 9 bases, with 20 bases spanning the gap.

At least ten counts were recorded for this clonotype. The J gene is TRBJ1-2, the V gene TRBV15; D remains ambiguous. Trimming took 0 bases from V and 5 from J, leaving 19 bases between them. Germline loops: CDR1 LNHNV, CDR2 YYDKDF (reference sequence). CDR3 length: 17 amino acids. The CDR3 sequence: CATSRDPRPSFTYGYTF. The CDR3 nucleotides read TGTGCCACCAGCAGAGACCCACGACCAAGCTTTACGTATGGCTACACCTTC.

The genes are TRBV4-1 and TRBJ2-2; a possible D gene is TRBD2 (7 bases). The germline CDR1 and CDR2 sequences are MGHRA and YSYEKL. CDR3 size: 15 residues. V gave up 10 bases and J gave up 4 bases, with 19 bases separating them. In nucleotides, the CDR3 is TGCGCCACCGAGGGGGAGGGCGGGGGCACCGGGGAGCTGTTTTTT. It yields the protein CATEGEGGGTGELFF.

Many counts were recorded for this clonotype. The chain recombines TRBV7-9 with TRBJ2-7, with TRBD2 matching over 7 bases. CDR1 is SEHNR, CDR2 FQNEAQ, per germline (reference sequence). The CDR3 is 13 residues long. Germline trimming cut 5 bases from V and 3 bases from J; bases unmatched to any gene: 4. The CDR3 region is CASSRGLYYEQYF. The CDR3 DNA reads as TGTGCCAGCAGCCGGGGACTATACTACGAGCAGTACTTC.

Points on this clonotype: The junction departs from the called germline gene at one end, perhaps through a read error. The V and J genes are TRBV20-1 and TRBJ2-2; D is ambiguous. The CDR3 spans 13 residues. The germline gives CDR1 DFQATT, CDR2 SNEGSKA (reference sequence). CDR3 loop: CSAGSPNTEELFF. Written as DNA, the CDR3 is TGCAGTGCTGGCTCACCGAACACCGAGGAGCTGTTTTTT.

Many counts were recorded for this clonotype. The rearrangement uses TRBV7-2 and TRBJ2-3; D perhaps matches TRBD2 (6 bases). The V gene's germline CDR1 is SGHTA and CDR2 FQGNSA. The CDR3 is 15 amino acids. Trimming removed 2 bases from V and 2 bases from J, with 11 bases in between. The DNA of the CDR3 is TGTGCCAGCAGCTTATACGGCGGGGACACAGATACGCAGTATTTT. It encodes CASSLYGGDTDTQYF.